The clone carrying this TCR beta chain showed up just a few times. Its specificity is not known. The data were taken from a study of blood T cells in healthy people across ages. In the study overall: Capture via template switching afforded approximately one barcoded beta molecule per two T cells.

At least 6 million PBMCs were isolated per sample. Findings and caveats of the study: The study found TCR beta diversity correlated strongly with naive T cell percentage.

From germline, CDR1 is SQVTM and CDR2 ANQGSEA. This CDR3 comprises 14 residues. Trimming removed 6 bases at V and 2 bases at J, with 16 bases between. A sample-barcoded 5' primer and a J-beta primer mix were used in a second PCR of roughly 7 to 11 cycles. The template-switch adaptor was a 5' adaptor with 12 random nucleotides. It tagged each cDNA molecule. TCRdb itself ran the 5' RACE reads through MiXCR, one entry per CDR3 protein. The data hold roughly 720,000 distinct CDR3 sequences, with approximately 55% observed a single time. This chain uses TRBV29-1 with TRBJ2-5, with D perhaps TRBD1 or TRBD2 (5 bases each). Source material: blood. This sequence originates from a man aged 80 or over in good health. Written as DNA, the CDR3 is TGCAGCGTGGGGGAAGGGGCAGGACAAGAGACCCAGTACTTC. Translated: CSVGEGAGQETQYF.